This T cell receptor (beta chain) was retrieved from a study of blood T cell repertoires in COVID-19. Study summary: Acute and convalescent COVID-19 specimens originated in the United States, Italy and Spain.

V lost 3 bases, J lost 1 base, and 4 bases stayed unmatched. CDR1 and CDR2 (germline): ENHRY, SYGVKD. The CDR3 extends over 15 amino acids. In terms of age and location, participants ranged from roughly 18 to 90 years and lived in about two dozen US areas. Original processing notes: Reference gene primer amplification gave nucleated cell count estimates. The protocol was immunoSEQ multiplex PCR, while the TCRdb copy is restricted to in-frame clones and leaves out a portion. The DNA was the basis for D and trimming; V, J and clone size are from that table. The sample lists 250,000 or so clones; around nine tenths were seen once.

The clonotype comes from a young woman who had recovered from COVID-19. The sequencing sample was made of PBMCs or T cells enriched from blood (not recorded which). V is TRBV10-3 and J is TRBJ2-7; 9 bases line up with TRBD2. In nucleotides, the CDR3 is TGTGCCATCAGTGATTCGACTAGCGGATCCTACGAGCAGTACTTC. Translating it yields CAISDSTSGSYEQYF.